This TCR beta chain stems from a study of T cells in localized non-small cell lung cancer (dated by TCRdb to about 2020). In terms of the full investigation: The study analyzed T cell repertoires of hundreds of early-stage NSCLC patients, comparing tumors and uninvolved tumor-adjacent lungs. The cohort consisted of 200 to 250 treatment-naive NSCLC patients whose localized lung tumors had been resected. The mean age of the NSCLC patients was about 67 years, with 130 or so men and around 100 women.

At diagnosis, tumor, uninvolved tumor-adjacent lung and peripheral blood were collected and then preserved as a mix of FFPE and fresh-frozen material. The immunoSEQ Assay was used to sequence TCR beta CDR3 regions from DNA. In the source study's methods: T cell density was computed as TCR beta template counts normalized to usable DNA estimated by amplifying housekeeping genes. Using the preseqR package, richness was estimated by extrapolating to 120,000 templates for tissue samples and 400,000 templates for PBMC samples. Clonality was taken to be one minus Pielou's evenness. To identify tissue-enriched TCRs, differential abundance testing was run on productive amino-acid clonotypes with a minimum total count of 5 and an alpha of 0.1. The Jaccard Index and the Morisita Overlap Index were used to measure repertoire overlap between compartments. GLIPH grouped TCR beta CDR3s together with public tetramer-defined viral CDR3s, and a viral motif had to include at least three viral sequences and also show V-gene enrichment. TCRdb provides this immuneACCESS table in a form limited to in-frame rearrangements. Some clones are lacking; in checked studies, under half of them reflect an unresolved V gene, and why the rest are absent is not known. Clone size and V and J calls were adopted from that table, with D and trimming inferred from the DNA. Here the sample has about 2,100 clones; 24% occur a single time. 9.2% of the sample lies in the top ten.

Points the paper makes about the study in general: Since the design was exploratory, TCR variables were selected using unadjusted p-values with no false-discovery rate correction. Uninvolved tumor-adjacent lung showed the highest T cell clonality, higher than tumor, which suggests more focused antigenic responses in the uninvolved tumor-adjacent lung. Because multi-region sequencing of the tumors was not done, intratumor heterogeneity could not be ruled out. A median of roughly 60 of the top 100 tumor clones turned up in the paired uninvolved adjacent lung, and fewer than 35 of those clones also ranked among the top 100 of that same adjacent lung. Higher T cell density in blood was associated with longer overall survival, whereas higher clonality in adjacent lung was associated with shorter survival.

There are a few counts of this clone. What this receptor recognizes is not known. No clone much larger than this one lies a single base away; base qualities are absent. The TCR originated in an older female donor with stage II lung adenocarcinoma. Sequences were derived from lung tumor tissue, sampled before any cancer treatment.

The CDR3 region: CASRKTGGSSPLHF. The nucleotide sequence reads TGTGCCAGCAGAAAAACAGGGGGCAGTTCACCCCTCCACTTT. The sequence joins TRBV25-1 to TRBJ1-6; 9 bases in the middle match TRBD1. The CDR3 covers 14 residues, taking in both the cysteine and the phenylalanine. This entry keeps only the CDR3 DNA: 42 bases, framed from base 1. Trimming accounts for 6 bases at V and 9 bases at J, while the number of junction bases matched to no gene is 6. CDR1 and CDR2, per the germline V gene, are MGHDK and SYGVNS.